What follows are 30 T cell receptor beta chains derived from one specimen sequenced in a study of T cells after yellow fever vaccination. TCRdb re-called the 5' RACE reads with MiXCR, one entry per CDR3 protein. The sample lists approximately 85,000 distinct CDR3 sequences; more than 10% were seen once. The sequencing here drew on CD8+ T cells not binding an NS4B(214-222) dextramer, sorted from PBMCs, taken approximately 22 days after the first yellow fever vaccination. These receptors originate from a man aged 18 to 35 who received the YFV17D yellow fever vaccine.

J is TRBJ2-7 and V is TRBV4-1; no reliable D call. The germline V and J ends were trimmed by 1 base and 5 bases, with 9 bases remaining between them. Germline V gene lookup returns CDR1 MGHRA and CDR2 YSYEKL. CDR3 size: 13 residues. This CDR3 is CASSQGRGDEQYV. CDR3 in DNA: TGCGCCAGCAGCCAAGGGCGTGGGGACGAGCAGTACGTC.

This sequence joins TRBV4-1 and TRBJ2-2, with D possibly TRBD2 on 6 matching bases. Germline CDR1 is MGHRA and CDR2 is YSYEKL. CDR3 length equals 14 residues. With 4 bases removed from V and 4 bases from J, the gap between germline ends came to 10 bases. Here the CDR3 reads CASSPTGVTGELFF. The CDR3 nucleotides read TGCGCCAGCAGCCCGACGGGGGTCACCGGGGAGCTGTTTTTT.

This clonotype occurred a few times. The chain uses TRBV6-5 and TRBJ1-2; TRBD1 matches 7 bases. Germline CDR1 is MNHEY and CDR2 is SVGAGI. This CDR3 is built from 13 residues. Losses at the gene ends were 6 bases for V and 3 bases for J; bases not matched to a gene: 4. The CDR3 nucleotides read TGTGCCAGCAGGCAGGGGGTTGACTATGGCTACACCTTC. Translated, it gives CASRQGVDYGYTF.

A few counts support this clonotype. CDR3 loop: CASSLGTGWNEQFF. The CDR3 DNA reads TGTGCCAGCAGTTTAGGGACAGGGTGGAATGAGCAGTTCTTC. This rearrangement joins TRBV12-3 or TRBV12-4 to TRBJ2-1, with 8 bases that match TRBD1. The V gene end was trimmed by 1 base and the J gene end by 7 bases; junction bases not matched to a gene: 3. This CDR3 has 14 residues.

The chain carries TRBV6-2 or TRBV6-3 and TRBJ2-7; D ambiguous. The germline V gene has CDR1 MNHEY and CDR2 SVGEGT. The CDR3 covers 14 residues. Trimming took 2 bases from V and 2 from J, leaving 10 bases between them. The CDR3 protein is CASSYMAFTYEQYF. The CDR3 bases are TGTGCCAGCAGTTACATGGCTTTCACCTACGAGCAGTACTTC.

The J gene is TRBJ1-1, the V gene TRBV9; tentative D call: TRBD1 (5 bases). Deletions cut 1 base from V and 0 bases from J, with 10 bases between. The CDR3 is 15 amino acids. Germline CDR1 and CDR2: SGDLS and YYNGEE. In DNA, the CDR3 is TGTGCCAGCAGCGTATACGGGACGGTGAACACTGAAGCTTTCTTT. Amino acid sequence: CASSVYGTVNTEAFF.

V gene TRBV5-6 combines with J gene TRBJ2-7; 7 bases align to TRBD2. There are 13 residues in the CDR3. From germline, CDR1 is SGHDT and CDR2 YYEEEE. With V trimmed by 4 bases and J by 4 bases, 5 bases remained unmatched. CDR3 protein: CASSVGLSYEQYF. The CDR3 bases are TGTGCCAGCAGCGTGGGACTAAGTTACGAGCAGTACTTC.

The V gene is TRBV7-9, the J gene TRBJ2-5; D unresolved. The CDR3 is made up of 15 amino acids. Germline assignment: CDR1 SEHNR and CDR2 FQNEAQ (reference sequence). V lost 2 bases to trimming and J lost 4 bases, with 14 bases between them. The CDR3 DNA reads as TGTGCCAGCAGCTTACTAGGGAAAGATGTAGAGACCCAGTACTTC. Encoded protein: CASSLLGKDVETQYF.

A few counts support this clonotype. The chain combines TRBV7-9 with TRBJ2-2; TRBD1 is a possible D gene (5 bases). The CDR3 has 14 residues. Trimming stripped 4 bases from V and 3 bases from J, with 9 bases between. Looked up from germline, CDR1 is SEHNR and CDR2 is FQNEAQ (reference sequence). The CDR3, as DNA: TGTGCCAGCAGCTCCAGGGTAGACACCGGGGAGCTGTTTTTT. Residues: CASSSRVDTGELFF.

The V and J genes are TRBV29-1 and TRBJ1-2; D is possibly TRBD1 (5 bases). Between the trimmed V and J ends, which lost 3 bases and 4 bases, there was a span of 9 bases. This CDR3 has 12 amino acids. Germline CDR1 SQVTM, CDR2 ANQGSEA. CDR3 sequence: CSVESQGYGYTF. CDR3 nucleotides: TGCAGCGTTGAGTCTCAGGGCTATGGCTACACCTTC.

J is TRBJ2-3 and V is TRBV15; no clear D. Trimming removed 4 bases at V and 11 bases at J, with 16 bases between. This CDR3 spans 13 amino acids. CDR1 and CDR2 from the germline V gene are LNHNV and YYDKDF (reference sequence). The CDR3 is CATSNYGTPRQYF. CDR3 sequence (DNA): TGTGCCACCAGCAATTACGGCACCCCTAGGCAGTATTTT. The whole variable domain, filled in from reference TRBV15 and TRBJ2-3, reads DAMVIQNPRYQVTQFGKPVTLSCSQTLNHNVMYWYQQKSSQAPKLLFHYYDKDFNNEADTPDNFQSRRPNTSFCFLDIRSPGLGDTAMYLCATSNYGTPRQYFGPGTRLTVL.

The rearrangement joins TRBV13 to TRBJ2-5; D might be TRBD1 (6 bases). This CDR3 has 14 residues. V was pared by 0 bases and J by 5 bases, with 10 bases between. The V gene's germline CDR1 is PRHDT and CDR2 FYEKMQ (reference sequence). The CDR3: CASSLGRGQETQYF. CDR3 in DNA: TGTGCCAGCAGCTTAGGCCGAGGACAGGAGACCCAGTACTTC.

The sample holds a few counts of this clonotype. V is TRBV5-1 and J is TRBJ2-2; 10 nucleotides agree with TRBD1. Losses at the gene ends were 4 bases for V and 2 bases for J; bases not matched to a gene: 5. The germline V gene encodes CDR1 SGHRS and CDR2 YFSETQ. This CDR3 is built from 16 residues. The CDR3 DNA reads TGCGCCAGCAGCCCCGGGACAGGGGCAAACACCGGGGAGCTGTTTTTT. As protein: CASSPGTGANTGELFF.

The rearrangement joins TRBV2 to TRBJ2-2; D call uncertain. From germline, CDR1 is SNHLY and CDR2 FYNNEI. This CDR3 spans 12 amino acids. Trimming stripped 11 bases from V and 4 bases from J, with 11 bases between. CDR3 loop: CAFSRSTGELFF. The CDR3 nucleotides are TGTGCCTTCAGTCGATCCACCGGGGAGCTGTTTTTT.

V is TRBV16 and J is TRBJ1-1; no clear D. Per germline, CDR1 KGHSY and CDR2 FQNENV. The CDR3 contains 16 residues. Trimming shortened V by 4 bases and J by 5 bases, and 20 bases separated the two germline ends. The CDR3 sequence is CASSPQYGRVGTEAFF. CDR3 in DNA: TGTGCCAGCAGCCCCCAATATGGGAGGGTTGGGACTGAAGCTTTCTTT.

This clonotype has more than one count but fewer than ten. The genes are TRBV29-1 and TRBJ2-3; TRBD1 agrees at 7 bases. Losses at the gene ends were 2 bases for V and 2 bases for J; bases not matched to a gene: 7. This CDR3 region has 15 residues. In germline, CDR1 is SQVTM, CDR2 ANQGSEA. The CDR3 DNA reads TGCAGCGTTGAACAGGAGACAGGGAACACAGATACGCAGTATTTT. It specifies CSVEQETGNTDTQYF.

This clonotype was counted only a few times. V gene TRBV7-7 combines with J gene TRBJ2-7; D is possibly TRBD1 (5 bases). The CDR3 consists of 15 residues. Germline assignment: CDR1 SSHAT and CDR2 FNYEAQ (reference sequence). CDR3 protein: CASSLSGPRAREQYV. DNA for the CDR3: TGTGCTAGCAGCTTGTCCGGGCCCAGGGCCCGCGAGCAGTACGTC.

This chain links TRBV4-2 with TRBJ1-4; D remains unclear. Germline V gene data show CDR1 as LGHNA and CDR2 as YNFKEQ. Trimming took off 0 bases at V and 4 bases at J, with 12 bases between the two ends. The CDR3 is 16 amino acids. The CDR3, as DNA: TGTGCCAGCAGCCAAGATCCGGGGAGGGTTAATGAAAAACTGTTTTTT. It specifies CASSQDPGRVNEKLFF.

This clonotype has only a few counts. This rearrangement joins TRBV7-2 to TRBJ2-5; 12 bases line up with TRBD2. This CDR3 is built from 15 residues. The V segment lost 5 bases and the J segment 5 bases; nucleotides outside the gene matches: 6. Germline CDR1 SGHTA, CDR2 FQGNSA. CDR3 in DNA: TGTGCCAGCAGCGCCGGACTAGCGGGGATGGAGACCCAGTACTTC. Translating it yields CASSAGLAGMETQYF.

This clonotype was seen a handful of times. The chain joins TRBV6-2 or TRBV6-3 to TRBJ2-7; possible D gene TRBD2, 5 bases. Germline V gene lookup returns CDR1 MNHEY and CDR2 SVGEGT. Trimming took off 4 bases at V and 5 bases at J, with 6 bases between the two ends. This CDR3 has 11 residues. CDR3 in amino acids: CASSSGDEQYF. Written as DNA, the CDR3 is TGTGCCAGCAGTTCCGGGGACGAGCAGTACTTC.

The V gene is TRBV4-3, the J gene TRBJ1-6; D remains ambiguous. Germline CDR1 reads LGHNA; CDR2 reads YSLEER. The CDR3 runs to 15 residues. Between the trimmed V and J ends, which lost 4 bases and 5 bases, there was a span of 12 bases. The CDR3 bases are TGCGCCAGCAGCCCCTTGGCACAGAATAATTCACCCCTCCACTTT. The encoded protein is CASSPLAQNNSPLHF.

V gene TRBV3-1 combines with J gene TRBJ2-7; possible D gene TRBD2, 7 bases. Trimming cost V 1 base and J 3 bases, with 16 bases left between them. Germline CDR1 reads LGHDT; CDR2 reads YNNKEL (reference sequence). This CDR3 is 16 amino acids long. The chain's CDR3 is CASSQGWGGPVYEQYF. The CDR3 bases are TGTGCCAGCAGCCAAGGCTGGGGGGGGCCTGTCTACGAGCAGTACTTC.

J is TRBJ2-7 and V is TRBV11-2, with D uncertain. The CDR3 is 14 amino acids. V gave up 0 bases and J gave up 2 bases, with 8 bases separating them. The germline CDR1 and CDR2 sequences are SGHAT and FQNNGV. CDR3 amino acids: CASSLESLTYEQYF. CDR3 coding DNA: TGTGCCAGCAGCTTAGAGTCCCTTACCTACGAGCAGTACTTC.

The chain employs TRBV7-9 and TRBJ1-4; TRBD1 matches at 7 bases. Germline CDR1 reads SEHNR; CDR2 reads FQNEAQ (reference sequence). The J segment lost 7 bases and the V segment lost 8 bases, leaving 13 bases of the junction unmatched. The CDR3 is 15 residues long. The CDR3: CASLGKGAQREKLFF. The CDR3 region has the DNA TGTGCCAGCTTGGGGAAGGGGGCGCAGCGTGAAAAACTGTTTTTT.

In the case of this clonotype: A much larger clonotype is one base distant, so this may be a read error. Because the CDR3 is missing its conserved closing phenylalanine or tryptophan, this is likely a read error. The V and J genes are TRBV4-3 and TRBJ2-6; no clear D. This CDR3 comprises 16 residues. Germline CDR1 reads LGHNA; CDR2 reads YSLEER. V was trimmed by 0 bases and J by 0 bases, leaving 6 bases between them. In DNA, the CDR3 is TGCGCCAGCAGCCAAGAGTCCGCCTCTGGGGCCAACGTCCTGACTTAC. Its translation: CASSQESASGANVLTY.

The chain is built from TRBV29-1 and TRBJ2-7; 9 nucleotides align to TRBD2. Germline trimming cut 2 bases from V and 4 bases from J; bases unmatched to any gene: 3. This CDR3 is built from 13 residues. CDR1 and CDR2 (germline): SQVTM, ANQGSEA. CDR3 sequence reads: CSVELAGMYEQYF. CDR3 bases: TGCAGCGTTGAACTAGCGGGGATGTACGAGCAGTACTTC.

The rearrangement uses TRBV20-1 and TRBJ2-1, with 7 nucleotides matching TRBD1. Germline CDR1 reads DFQATT; CDR2 reads SNEGSKA (reference sequence). J was trimmed by 4 bases and V by 7 bases; bases with no gene match: 10. This CDR3 comprises 14 residues. CDR3 coding DNA: TGCAGTGTTTTCTCTCGGGACAGTTACAATGAGCAGTTCTTC. Encoded protein: CSVFSRDSYNEQFF.

This sequence joins TRBV10-2 and TRBJ2-3; 7 positions match TRBD2. CDR1 is WSHSY and CDR2 is SAAADI in the germline V gene. The CDR3 runs 14 residues. Trimming took 4 bases from V and 6 from J; bases not matched to a gene: 7. CDR3 nucleotide sequence: TGCGCCAGCAGTGTTGTGGGGGGGGAGGATACGCAGTATTTT. Protein product: CASSVVGGEDTQYF.

J is TRBJ1-2 and V is TRBV12-3 or TRBV12-4; D unresolved. The CDR3 runs 13 residues. Deletions cut 5 bases from V and 3 bases from J, with 10 bases between. DNA for the CDR3: TGTGCCAGCAGTGGAGATGGAGACTATGGCTACACCTTC. It codes for CASSGDGDYGYTF.

This rearrangement joins TRBV29-1 to TRBJ1-3; no definite D call. CDR3 size: 14 residues. V lost 0 bases and J lost 1, with 7 bases in between. CDR1 is SQVTM and CDR2 is ANQGSEA in the germline V gene. The CDR3 region has the DNA TGCAGCGTTGAAGATCGAGGGTCTGGAAACACCATATATTTT. It specifies CSVEDRGSGNTIYF.